Listed below are T cell receptor beta chains from one sample, sequenced in a study of blood T cell repertoires in COVID-19. Measured with immunoSEQ multiplex PCR; TCRdb has only the in-frame clones, and not every one. The sample yields about 320,000 clones, roughly 88% seen once. The material sequenced was peripheral blood. Receptor source: a woman under 40 with COVID-19, enrolled during active disease. The CDR3 runs from the conserved cysteine through the conserved F or W.

j_call: TRBJ2-7; v_call: TRBV5-1; cdr3_aa: CASSFEGAREQYF
j_call: TRBJ2-1; v_call: TRBV5-1; cdr3_aa: CASSLAPAGGNYNEQFF
j_call: TRBJ1-2; v_call: TRBV24-1; cdr3_aa: CATSDLSDYGYTF
j_call: TRBJ2-5; v_call: TRBV18; cdr3_aa: CASSPPSGRETQYF
j_call: TRBJ1-1; v_call: TRBV27; cdr3_aa: CASSLMRGAQDTEAFF
j_call: TRBJ1-1; v_call: TRBV27; cdr3_aa: CASSRGHLNTEAFF
j_call: TRBJ2-3; v_call: TRBV24-1; cdr3_aa: CATSDLPTSGESTDTQYF
j_call: TRBJ1-2; v_call: TRBV7-9; cdr3_aa: CASSSGGRGPPIYGYTF
j_call: TRBJ2-5; v_call: TRBV27; cdr3_aa: CASSLFQSQETQYF
j_call: TRBJ1-1; v_call: TRBV7-9; cdr3_aa: CASSPRNTEAFF
j_call: TRBJ2-5; v_call: TRBV5-5; cdr3_aa: CASSPGQGARETQYF
j_call: TRBJ2-7; v_call: TRBV28; cdr3_aa: CASSFGTSGSYEQYF
j_call: TRBJ1-1; v_call: TRBV9; cdr3_aa: CASSASRSNTEAFF
j_call: TRBJ1-6; v_call: TRBV5-5; cdr3_aa: CASRRYDRKNSPLHF
j_call: TRBJ2-5; v_call: TRBV5-4; cdr3_aa: CASSLTGDIQGKTQYF
j_call: TRBJ1-4; v_call: TRBV2; cdr3_aa: CASSSNRGLGEKLFF
j_call: TRBJ1-1; v_call: TRBV5-5; cdr3_aa: CASSLARQSNTEAFF
j_call: TRBJ1-2; v_call: TRBV5-8; cdr3_aa: CASSLAGGFSYGYTF
j_call: TRBJ1-2; v_call: TRBV7-2; cdr3_aa: CASSQSGRAWYGYTF
j_call: TRBJ1-5; v_call: TRBV5-1; cdr3_aa: CASSLSGASNQPQHF
j_call: TRBJ2-7; v_call: TRBV10-1; cdr3_aa: CASRAGDYEQYF
j_call: TRBJ2-3; v_call: TRBV5-1; cdr3_aa: CASSLEGLAGASTDTQYF
j_call: TRBJ1-3; v_call: TRBV7-9; cdr3_aa: CASSNRDRVSGNTIYF
j_call: TRBJ1-6; v_call: TRBV12-3/TRBV12-4; cdr3_aa: CASSLQNSPLHF
j_call: TRBJ1-2; v_call: TRBV7-2; cdr3_aa: CASSLGRVGGYTF
j_call: TRBJ1-2; v_call: TRBV7-9; cdr3_aa: CASSFRGQGGYTF
j_call: TRBJ1-1; v_call: TRBV5-1; cdr3_aa: CASRLTGTPNTEAFF
j_call: TRBJ2-7; v_call: TRBV6-5; cdr3_aa: CASSIEGNSKKQYF
j_call: TRBJ1-6; v_call: TRBV30; cdr3_aa: CAWSSGGRSPLHF
j_call: TRBJ1-1; v_call: TRBV12-3/TRBV12-4; cdr3_aa: CASSLAGYTEAFF
j_call: TRBJ2-7; v_call: TRBV5-1; cdr3_aa: CASSLTSGGYSYEQYF
j_call: TRBJ1-5; v_call: TRBV2; cdr3_aa: CASSERGIGNQPQHF
j_call: TRBJ1-2; v_call: TRBV6-1; cdr3_aa: CASSDWRVDRAVRGYTF
j_call: TRBJ2-1; v_call: TRBV15; cdr3_aa: CATSRDSRGGEQFF
j_call: TRBJ1-1; v_call: TRBV7-2; cdr3_aa: CASSLTGYTEAFF